This T cell receptor (beta chain) was observed in a study of OX40 agonist ivuxolimab in advanced cancers. Notes on this clone: Its antigen is undetermined.

V was shortened by 4 bases and J by 8 bases, with 18 bases between the two germline ends. The CDR3 totals 14 residues. Germline V gene lookup returns CDR1 SGHNT and CDR2 YYREEE (reference sequence). Autoimmune disease history or systemic immunosuppression was exclusionary. Some clones are missing from TCRdb's copy, which holds only in-frame ones; the method was immunoSEQ multiplex PCR. Of about 47,000 clones in the sample, around 88% were seen once. Study outcomes and limitations: In a subset of nonresponders, normalized T-cell clonal expansion was also low.

Sequencing used CD4+ or CD8+ T cells sorted from blood, obtained in a trial of the OX40 agonist ivuxolimab. The TCR sequence derives from an adult with an advanced solid tumor such as melanoma, head and neck, liver or kidney cancer. The chain carries TRBV5-4 and TRBJ1-2, with D unclear. As DNA, the CDR3 is TGTGCCAGCAGCACCGGAAGAACTCCCGAGGGCTACACCTTC. This translates into CASSTGRTPEGYTF.